A selection of T cell receptor beta chains follows, all from one sample in a study of cytomegalovirus exposure and HLA in healthy donors. The repertoire was sequenced with immunoSEQ multiplex PCR; TCRdb's copy has only in-frame clones and lacks some. This sample has about 130,000 clones, with just under 85% found just once. Sequences were obtained from PBMCs. These receptors all come from a boy under 10 years old in good health and CMV-seronegative. CDR3s include the opening cysteine and the closing phenylalanine or tryptophan.

V gene: TRBV19
J gene: TRBJ1-2
CDR3 protein: CASSIDLWASGYTF

V gene: TRBV21-1
J gene: TRBJ2-1
CDR3 protein: CASSKALDSYNEQFF

V gene: TRBV10-3
J gene: TRBJ1-1
CDR3 protein: CAIRRDSPGTEAFF

V gene: TRBV27
J gene: TRBJ2-3
CDR3 protein: CASSLGTGDTQYF

V gene: TRBV4-2
J gene: TRBJ1-2
CDR3 protein: CASSLRTGGGSNYGYTF

V gene: TRBV6-5
J gene: TRBJ1-3
CDR3 protein: CASWGQGNTIYF

V gene: TRBV2
J gene: TRBJ2-7
CDR3 protein: CASRLDRGRLYEQYF

V gene: TRBV7-9
J gene: TRBJ1-1
CDR3 protein: CSPGRLNTEAFF

V gene: TRBV19
J gene: TRBJ1-2
CDR3 protein: CASSRTTESYTF

V gene: TRBV7-2
J gene: TRBJ2-1
CDR3 protein: CASSPLAGYNEQFF

V gene: TRBV28
J gene: TRBJ1-4
CDR3 protein: CASSISGSTNEKLFF

V gene: TRBV4-3
J gene: TRBJ1-6
CDR3 protein: CASSQPLEGTQLLNSPLHF

V gene: TRBV2
J gene: TRBJ1-1
CDR3 protein: CASARQGNANTEAFF

V gene: TRBV4-2
J gene: TRBJ2-7
CDR3 protein: CASSQDGGGTGGYEQYF

V gene: TRBV7-6
J gene: TRBJ1-5
CDR3 protein: CASSLFPGAVQPQHF

V gene: TRBV7-2
J gene: TRBJ1-4
CDR3 protein: CASTRAPTNEKLFF

V gene: TRBV7-9
J gene: TRBJ1-1
CDR3 protein: CASSSSRGLMNTEAFF

V gene: TRBV4-3
J gene: TRBJ2-1
CDR3 protein: CASSLGTGTTYNEQFF

V gene: TRBV18
J gene: TRBJ2-3
CDR3 protein: CASSPDGTASSDTQYF

V gene: TRBV4-1
J gene: TRBJ2-5
CDR3 protein: CASSQPLTGNQETQYF

V gene: TRBV4-2
J gene: TRBJ1-3
CDR3 protein: CASSRDFSQGNTIYF

V gene: TRBV6-5
J gene: TRBJ2-3
CDR3 protein: CASRGTRTDTQYF

V gene: TRBV4-1
J gene: TRBJ1-1
CDR3 protein: CASSSPTGALNTEAFF

V gene: TRBV4-1
J gene: TRBJ2-1
CDR3 protein: CASSQDRGSYNEQFF

V gene: TRBV5-4
J gene: TRBJ1-1
CDR3 protein: CASSTRQGGYSGTEAFF

V gene: TRBV7-9
J gene: TRBJ2-7
CDR3 protein: CASSATGTGSYEQYF

V gene: TRBV9
J gene: TRBJ2-3
CDR3 protein: CASSVGALHSTDTQYF

V gene: TRBV10-3
J gene: TRBJ2-2
CDR3 protein: CAIRGGGSRTGELFF

V gene: TRBV6-1
J gene: TRBJ1-5
CDR3 protein: CASSEEGLPNQPQHF

V gene: TRBV30
J gene: TRBJ1-1
CDR3 protein: CALGRTLNTEAFF

V gene: TRBV30
J gene: TRBJ2-1
CDR3 protein: CAGGQGRAPHEQFF

V gene: TRBV5-1
J gene: TRBJ1-5
CDR3 protein: CASSLGEGPSNQPQHF

V gene: TRBV13
J gene: TRBJ1-1
CDR3 protein: CASSRGGGLGDTEAFF

V gene: TRBV7-2
J gene: TRBJ2-3
CDR3 protein: CASSRDRVNTDTQYF

V gene: TRBV29-1
J gene: TRBJ1-5
CDR3 protein: CSFHRGDLNQPQHF

V gene: TRBV4-1
J gene: TRBJ2-1
CDR3 protein: CASSQDAAGRYVEQFF

V gene: TRBV25-1
J gene: TRBJ2-5
CDR3 protein: CASSGAGGGETQYF